This T cell receptor beta chain was documented in a study of cytomegalovirus exposure and HLA in healthy donors. This clone was seen just once. What it binds is unknown. The primer mix had 60 Vbeta and 13 Jbeta primers. TCRdb keeps only in-frame clones here, not all; method: immunoSEQ multiplex PCR. The sample contains about 160,000 clones, around 78% of which appear only once. CDR1 and CDR2 from the germline V gene are SQVTM and ANQGSEA. Trimming pared 4 bases from V and 5 bases from J, leaving 11 bases between. This CDR3 is 12 amino acids long. Study results and caveats: A later analysis found TCR association rates differed by HLA locus, highest for DRB1 and lowest for HLA-C. In a later analysis, productive TCRs from donors in an Asian-associated ancestry cluster reportedly carried fewer N-insertions than the cohort mean.

The TCR comes from a female donor in good health and CMV-seronegative. Sequenced input: PBMCs. The chain joins TRBV29-1 to TRBJ2-5, with D perhaps TRBD1 (6 bases). In nucleotides, the CDR3 is TGCAGCGTTGCCCAGGGGTTTGAGACCCAGTACTTC. It encodes CSVAQGFETQYF.